This entry lists 4 T cell receptor beta chains sequenced from one sample in a study of blood T cell repertoires in COVID-19. The data were produced by immunoSEQ multiplex PCR, yet TCRdb's version contains in-frame clones alone and is incomplete. The sample has roughly 56,000 clones; around 92% are singletons. Sample: peripheral blood. All receptors come from a human donor in a cohort sampled during active COVID-19.

The count of this clone is one. V gene TRBV4-2 combines with J gene TRBJ2-5; TRBD2 matches 9 bases. The germline V gene has CDR1 LGHNA and CDR2 YNFKEQ. The CDR3 contains 16 residues. After removal of 3 bases from V and 4 bases from J, the junction contained 9 bases not matched to a gene. CDR3 protein: CASSQAFAGGLETQYF. The CDR3 coding sequence is TGTGCCAGCAGCCAGGCTTTCGCGGGGGGGCTAGAGACCCAGTACTTC.

The chain has TRBV6-2 or TRBV6-3 and TRBJ1-1; D might be TRBD1 (6 bases). CDR3 size: 16 residues. From germline, CDR1 is MNHEY and CDR2 SVGEGT. V was clipped by 6 bases and J by 0 bases, with 17 bases between them. The CDR3: CASSPGTSGLNTEAFF. The CDR3 bases are TGTGCCAGCAGCCCCGGGACATCGGGATTGAACACTGAAGCTTTCTTT.

This chain joins TRBV6-5 and TRBJ2-3; 9 positions agree with TRBD1. The CDR3 runs 16 residues. Germline values: CDR1 MNHEY, CDR2 SVGAGI. The trim removed 2 bases at V and 5 bases at J, leaving 8 bases unmatched. CDR3 in DNA: TGTGCCAGCAGTTACGCAGGGACAGGGCGAGGAGATACGCAGTATTTT. The encoded protein is CASSYAGTGRGDTQYF.

The CDR3 nucleotides are TGTGCCATTCGGGACTGGGGTAGCACAGATACGCAGTATTTT. As protein: CAIRDWGSTDTQYF. V usage is TRBV10-3 and J usage is TRBJ2-3; the D gene is possibly TRBD2 (6 bases). This CDR3 spans 14 amino acids. V lost 9 bases and J lost 0, with 13 bases in between. In germline, CDR1 is ENHRY, CDR2 SYGVKD.